The clone carrying this TCR beta chain was recorded only once. CDR1 is SGHDT and CDR2 is YYEEEE in the germline V gene. There are 14 residues in the CDR3. V was clipped by 1 base and J by 4 bases, with 12 bases between them. The data originate from a study of T cell changes during pregnancy in multiple sclerosis. The protocol was immunoSEQ multiplex PCR, while the TCRdb copy is restricted to in-frame clones and leaves out a portion. Of tens of thousands of clones listed, nearly 95% are singletons. The specimen comprised peripheral blood, sampled after pregnancy. The sequence came from a female donor in good health, enrolled as a control in a pregnancy study. V gene TRBV5-6 combines with J gene TRBJ2-7; D remains unclear. CDR3 region: CASSLSITYYEQYF. CDR3 DNA sequence: TGTGCCAGCAGCTTGAGCATAACGTATTACGAGCAGTACTTC.